This T cell receptor (beta chain) was sequenced in a study of blood T cell repertoires in COVID-19. The authors' processing: From reference gene primer amplification, estimates of nucleated cell counts were derived. Data came from immunoSEQ multiplex PCR; TCRdb stores just in-frame clones and leaves some out. The D gene and trimming were derived from the DNA, and the V and J assignments and clone size from that table. In the table there are approximately 300,000 clones, 85% of which are singletons. Self-reported history from a screening survey and questionnaire set each donor's cohort. A COVID-19 case had been met by exposed participants during the 2 weeks before study entry. Trimming cost V 2 bases and J 4 bases, with 21 bases left between them. This CDR3 has 18 residues. The germline CDR1 and CDR2 sequences are SEHNR and FQNEAQ (reference sequence).

The rearrangement uses TRBV7-9 and TRBJ2-1, with D possibly matching TRBD2 (6 bases). This TCR was recovered from a woman in her 30s who had been exposed to COVID-19. Source material: PBMCs or T cells enriched from blood (not recorded which). For the CDR3, the DNA is TGTGCCAGCAGCTTAACCGGACGGATTCCGGGGGATTACAATGAGCAGTTCTTC. This gives the protein CASSLTGRIPGDYNEQFF.